This T cell receptor (beta chain) came from a study of shared T cell receptors in the human thymus. Germline V gives CDR1 SGHRS, CDR2 YFSETQ. This CDR3 contains 15 residues. V shed 2 bases, J shed 1 base, and the junction held 0 bases outside the gene matches. The data were produced by immunoSEQ multiplex PCR, yet TCRdb's version contains in-frame clones alone and is incomplete. This sample carries 450,000 to 650,000 clones, roughly 74% of them seen once, and the ten largest clones take more than 0.01%. The same data also contributed to another study, on human thymus T cells. Turning to that study: Resections were taken during corrective heart surgery, and the thymus tissue came from these. Apparent bias marked the V and J gene usage of thymic and blood repertoires. Related research found strongly overlapping thymic repertoires in unrelated individuals.

This chain connects TRBV5-1 to TRBJ2-6, with 7 bases that match TRBD1. Sequenced: thymocytes. The sequence came from a boy less than two years old with a congenital heart defect. The CDR3 region is CASSLQGSGANVLTF. The CDR3 coding sequence is TGCGCCAGCAGCTTACAGGGGTCTGGGGCCAACGTCCTGACTTTC.